This T cell receptor beta chain was captured in a study of OX40 agonist ivuxolimab in advanced cancers. The overall study: Every 2 weeks, patients received ivuxolimab intravenously, dosed at 0.01 to 10 mg/kg.

Profiled with immunoSEQ multiplex PCR; TCRdb holds only in-frame clones, not every one. Of about 62,000 clones in the sample, nearly 95% were seen once. This clone was seen only once. The target antigen is unknown. The length of the CDR3 is 13 residues. Trimming left V 0 bases short and J 3 bases short, with 6 bases between. Germline V lookup: CDR1 MNHEY, CDR2 SVGAGI. Study observations and caveats: Certain nonresponders likewise exhibited a low normalized T-cell clonal expansion. Antigen specificity of clonally expanded peripheral T cells was not established. At 0.1 to 3.0 mg/kg and by week 6, CD4+ and CD8+ T cells in the blood had expanded clonally.

This TCR came from an adult with an advanced solid tumor such as melanoma, head and neck, liver or kidney cancer. The J gene is TRBJ2-7, the V gene TRBV6-5, with D unclear. The material sequenced was CD4+ or CD8+ T cells sorted from blood, taken in a trial of the OX40 agonist ivuxolimab. Here the CDR3 reads CASSYSWGYEQYF. CDR3 coding DNA: TGTGCCAGCAGTTACTCATGGGGCTACGAGCAGTACTTC.